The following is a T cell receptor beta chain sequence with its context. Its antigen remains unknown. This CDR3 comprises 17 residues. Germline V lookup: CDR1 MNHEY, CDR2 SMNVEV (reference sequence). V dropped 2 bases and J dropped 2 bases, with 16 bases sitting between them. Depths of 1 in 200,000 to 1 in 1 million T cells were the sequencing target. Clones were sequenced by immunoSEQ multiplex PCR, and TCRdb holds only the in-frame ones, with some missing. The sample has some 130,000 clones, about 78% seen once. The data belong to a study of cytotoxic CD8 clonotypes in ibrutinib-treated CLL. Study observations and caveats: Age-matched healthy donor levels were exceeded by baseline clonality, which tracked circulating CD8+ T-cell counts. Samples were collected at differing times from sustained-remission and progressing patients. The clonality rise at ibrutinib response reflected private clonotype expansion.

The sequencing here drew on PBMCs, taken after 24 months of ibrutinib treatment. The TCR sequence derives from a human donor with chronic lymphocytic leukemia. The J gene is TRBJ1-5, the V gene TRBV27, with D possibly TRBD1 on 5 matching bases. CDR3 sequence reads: CASSLGRGLGGNQPQHF. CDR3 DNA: TGTGCCAGCAGTTTAGGGCGGGGCCTTGGTGGCAATCAGCCCCAGCATTTT.